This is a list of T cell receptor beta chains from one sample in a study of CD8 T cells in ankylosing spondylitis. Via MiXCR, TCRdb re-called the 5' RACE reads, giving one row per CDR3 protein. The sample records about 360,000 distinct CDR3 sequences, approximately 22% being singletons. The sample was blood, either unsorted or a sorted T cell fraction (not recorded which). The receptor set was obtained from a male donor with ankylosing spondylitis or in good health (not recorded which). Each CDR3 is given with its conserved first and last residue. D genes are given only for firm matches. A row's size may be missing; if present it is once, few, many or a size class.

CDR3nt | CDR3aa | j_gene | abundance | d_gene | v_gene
TGTGCCAGCAGTTTAGATTTCTCGGGGGGGCCATCCTACGAGCAGTACTTC | CASSLDFSGGPSYEQYF | TRBJ2-7 | - | TRBD2 | TRBV27
TGCGCCAGCAGCCAAGGAGTGCCTACCTACGAGCAGTACTTC | CASSQGVPTYEQYF | TRBJ2-7 | - | - | TRBV4-1
TGTGCCAGCAGTTACTCGAGTCAGGGGGCAGGCGAGCAGTACTTC | CASSYSSQGAGEQYF | TRBJ2-7 | few | TRBD1 | TRBV6-5
TGCGCCAGCAGGCGAGGACTAAATAACCACCAAGAGACCCAGTACTTC | CASRRGLNNHQETQYF | TRBJ2-5 | - | - | TRBV23-1
TGCAGTGCTAGAGATACAGGCGCCGGGGAGCTGTTTTTT | CSARDTGAGELFF | TRBJ2-2 | few | - | TRBV20-1
TGTGCCAGCACGATAGGGAACGAGCAGTACTTC | CASTIGNEQYF | TRBJ2-7 | - | - | TRBV6-5
TGTGCCAGCAGCCCCAGCCGATTTAGCACAGATACGCAGTATTTT | CASSPSRFSTDTQYF | TRBJ2-3 | few | - | TRBV7-8
TGCGCCAGCAGCCAAGGTTCCAGGGGCTACGAGCAGTACTTC | CASSQGSRGYEQYF | TRBJ2-7 | few | - | TRBV4-1
TGTGCCAGCAGTAAGGGGGGGCAAGAGACCCAGTACTTC | CASSKGGQETQYF | TRBJ2-5 | - | - | TRBV6-1
TGTGCCAGCAGTCCTCTGTTAACAGGGAGCTCCTACGAGCAGTACTTC | CASSPLLTGSSYEQYF | TRBJ2-7 | - | - | TRBV28
TGTGCCAGCAGTTACCCTCCCGAGGGACAGGGATGGGGCACAGATACGCAGTATTTT | CASSYPPEGQGWGTDTQYF | TRBJ2-3 | - | TRBD1 | TRBV6-2/TRBV6-3